This T cell receptor beta chain is from a study of cytomegalovirus exposure and HLA in healthy donors. Study-wide points: In a later analysis, across HLA loci, associated TCR counts were highest for DRB1, lowest for HLA-C.

This PCR relied on a set of 60 Vbeta primers and 13 Jbeta primers. TCRdb's table, derived via immunoSEQ multiplex PCR, lists solely in-frame clones and lacks some. The data hold over 110,000 clones, with just under 85% observed a single time. In its sample, this clone was seen a few times. Its specificity is unknown. This sequence originates from a woman aged 60-75 years in good health and CMV-seropositive. Sequenced material: PBMCs.

CDR3 in amino acids: CASSYKSTGHEQYF. As DNA, the CDR3 is TGTGCCAGCAGTTACAAGTCCACAGGCCACGAGCAGTACTTC. The chain carries TRBV6-5 and TRBJ2-7; tentative D call: TRBD1 (5 bases). Trimming pared 2 bases from V and 5 bases from J, leaving 13 bases between. The CDR3 is made up of 14 amino acids. Germline-derived CDR1 and CDR2 are MNHEY and SVGAGI.